This TCR beta chain was captured in a study of T-cell memory formation after mild COVID-19. The study, taken as a whole, reports: Those CD4+ clones that contracted were mainly in CM and EM (CD8+ ones in EMRA). Contracting clones from day 15 to 85 had balanced CD4/CD8; later expanders favoured CD4+.

TCRdb itself ran the 5' RACE reads through MiXCR, one entry per CDR3 protein. The sample contains about 190,000 distinct CDR3 sequences, 15% to 20% of which appear only once. A remark on this clonotype: Its target is not known. A single base separates this from a much larger clone, so it may be a read error.

Germline V CDR1 and CDR2: SGHRS, YFSETQ. With 1 base removed from V and 2 bases from J, the gap between germline ends came to 6 bases. The CDR3 covers 14 residues. The genes are TRBV5-1 and TRBJ1-4; the D is unclear. Sequences were obtained from PBMCs or a T cell subset sorted from them (not recorded which). This sequence originates from an adult woman who had mild COVID-19 (a few samples of this study predate the infection). Cell type and time point are not known. CDR3 region: CASSLWRTNEKLFF. Here the CDR3 DNA reads TGCGCCAGCAGCTTGTGGCGGACTAATGAAAAACTGTTTTTT.